This T cell receptor (beta chain) was recorded in a study of cytotoxic CD8 clonotypes in ibrutinib-treated CLL. The overall study: Partial response occurred in some 25 patients and complete response in 2; at median approximately 70 months, approximately 15 remained remitted and about twelve progressed. Average yields of 255,043 productive templates and tens of thousands of productive rearrangements characterized the samples.

CDR1 is SGHRS and CDR2 is YFSETQ in the germline V gene. The V and J ends lost 0 bases and 5 bases respectively, with 8 bases between them. The CDR3 is made up of 13 amino acids. Sequencing used immunoSEQ multiplex PCR; TCRdb keeps in-frame clones, though not all of them. The sample yields about 85,000 clones, roughly 83% seen once. Material: PBMCs, obtained after 12 months of ibrutinib treatment. The chain carries TRBV5-1 and TRBJ2-5, with D unresolved. The receptor was derived from a human donor with chronic lymphocytic leukemia. The CDR3 reads CASSLGLWETQYF. As DNA, the CDR3 is TGCGCCAGCAGCTTGGGGCTATGGGAGACCCAGTACTTC.